The rows below give T cell receptor beta chains drawn from one sample of a study of cytomegalovirus exposure and HLA in healthy donors. Here immunoSEQ multiplex PCR was the method, and the copy in TCRdb shows in-frame clones only, minus some. The data contain 60,000 to 70,000 clones, around 85% of them singletons. Input material: PBMCs. These receptors came from a woman under 40 in good health and CMV-seronegative. Both conserved end residues are trimmed from each CDR3. Fields, in order: J gene, V gene, CDR3 protein.

TRBJ1-1	TRBV5-1	ASSLAAGQAEAF
TRBJ1-2	TRBV23-1	ASTPGFYYGYT
TRBJ2-1	TRBV7-9	ASSLAGGPYNEQF
TRBJ2-7	TRBV4-3	ASSQAPQGEYEQY
TRBJ1-3	TRBV15	ATSFLEGTIY
TRBJ1-1	TRBV5-6	ASSFREGAF
TRBJ1-2	TRBV5-6	ASSLDLDRVYDGYT
TRBJ1-2	TRBV21-1	ASSNPDNYGYT
TRBJ2-1	TRBV25-1	ASSEWGLAASNEQF
TRBJ2-3	TRBV11-2	ASSLGAGGHTDTQY
TRBJ2-7	TRBV5-1	ASSLRQGEDEQY
TRBJ1-6	TRBV30	AWRPGVRTPLH
TRBJ2-2	TRBV19	ASSMAAYRELF
TRBJ1-6	TRBV19	ASTDNRDRDNSPLH
TRBJ1-6	TRBV27	ASSLTGRNSPLH
TRBJ1-1	TRBV19	ASSIYSAGGGLEAF
TRBJ2-4	TRBV11-2	ASSLEAGGKSAKNIQY
TRBJ1-2	TRBV30	AWSVEGLRGYT
TRBJ1-1	TRBV7-8	ASSKTPNTEAF
TRBJ2-2	TRBV23-1	ASSRSTGGDTGELF
TRBJ2-2	TRBV11-3	ASSFSSGITGELF
TRBJ2-7	TRBV5-6	ASSLMRDEQY
TRBJ1-3	TRBV4-3	ASSQEQGTGNTIY
TRBJ2-5	TRBV30	ACLTPGLKETQY
TRBJ1-1	TRBV18	ASSPRPPGTEAF
TRBJ2-2	TRBV18	ASSASRPSDTGELF